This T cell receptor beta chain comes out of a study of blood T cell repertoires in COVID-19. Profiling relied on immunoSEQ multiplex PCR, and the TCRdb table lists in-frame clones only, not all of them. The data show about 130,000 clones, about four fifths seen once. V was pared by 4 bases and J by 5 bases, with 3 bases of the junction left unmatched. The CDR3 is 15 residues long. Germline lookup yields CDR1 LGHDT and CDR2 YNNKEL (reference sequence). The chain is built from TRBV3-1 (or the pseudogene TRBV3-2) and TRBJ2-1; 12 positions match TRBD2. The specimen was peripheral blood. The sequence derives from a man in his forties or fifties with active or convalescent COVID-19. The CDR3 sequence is CASSLGLAGHNEQFF. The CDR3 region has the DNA TGTGCCAGCAGCCTTGGACTAGCGGGACACAATGAGCAGTTCTTC.